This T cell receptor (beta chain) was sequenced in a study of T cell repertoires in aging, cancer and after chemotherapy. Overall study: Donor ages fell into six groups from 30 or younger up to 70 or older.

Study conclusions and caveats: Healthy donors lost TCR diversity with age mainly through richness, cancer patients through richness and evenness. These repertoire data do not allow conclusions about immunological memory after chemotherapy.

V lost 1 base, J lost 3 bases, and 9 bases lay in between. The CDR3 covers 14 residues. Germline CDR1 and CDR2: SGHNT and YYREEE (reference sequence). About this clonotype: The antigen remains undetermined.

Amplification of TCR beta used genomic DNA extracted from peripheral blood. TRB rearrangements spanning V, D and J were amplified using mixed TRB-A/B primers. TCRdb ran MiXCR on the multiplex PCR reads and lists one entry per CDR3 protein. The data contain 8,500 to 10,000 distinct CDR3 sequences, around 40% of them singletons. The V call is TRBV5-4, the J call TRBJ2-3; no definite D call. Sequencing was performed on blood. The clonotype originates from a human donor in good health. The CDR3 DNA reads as TGTGCCAGCAGCTTGCGAATAGCAACAGATACGCAGTATTTT. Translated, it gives CASSLRIATDTQYF.